This T cell receptor (beta chain) appears in the sequencing data of a study of follicular helper T cells after annual influenza vaccination. The CDR3 runs 12 residues. Germline CDR1 reads SNHLY; CDR2 reads FYNNEI. Trimming removed 8 bases at V and 5 bases at J, with 13 bases between. The table came from immunoSEQ multiplex PCR; TCRdb's copy has only in-frame clones and leaves some out. The sample yields about 10,000 clones, around 86% seen once. Stated time point: 2014-2015 season, 7 days after vaccination. The chain recombines TRBV2 with TRBJ2-7, with TRBD2 as a possible D gene (6 bases). This TCR was recovered from an adult who received the influenza vaccine. Sequenced material: CXCR5- memory CD4+ T cells sorted from blood, taken 7 days after influenza vaccination. The CDR3 is CASGREPHEQYF. In DNA, the CDR3 is TGTGCCAGCGGTCGGGAGCCCCACGAGCAGTACTTC.